A selection of T cell receptor beta chains follows, all from one sample in a study of early T cells in non-severe SARS-CoV-2 infection. TCRdb processed the 5' RACE reads anew with MiXCR; each CDR3 protein has one entry. The sample contains just over 70,000 distinct CDR3 sequences, approximately 12% of which appear only once. The material sequenced was whole blood. These receptors came from an adult who was a healthcare worker with PCR-confirmed SARS-CoV-2 infection or an uninfected control (not recorded which). Each CDR3 is given with its conserved first and last residue. A D gene is named only where the DNA matches it firmly. A row's size may be missing; if present it is once, few, many or a size class.

clone size	V gene	J gene	D gene	CDR3 protein	CDR3 DNA
many	TRBV6-5	TRBJ1-1	TRBD1	CASSTHGQVLPEAFF	TGTGCCAGCAGCACACACGGACAGGTGCTCCCTGAAGCTTTCTTT
many	TRBV5-6	TRBJ2-1	.	CASSLLQGRLFDEQFF	TGTGCCAGCAGCTTGTTACAGGGGAGGCTCTTCGATGAGCAGTTCTTC
few	TRBV11-2	TRBJ2-1	TRBD2	CASRRLAGGGEQFF	TGTGCCAGCAGGAGACTAGCGGGCGGAGGTGAGCAGTTCTTC
many	TRBV29-1	TRBJ2-7	.	CSGTSPEGAGRPYEQYF	TGCAGCGGAACCTCCCCGGAGGGGGCGGGGCGACCCTACGAGCAGTACTTC
many	TRBV12-3/TRBV12-4	TRBJ2-7	.	CASSPASGEVEQYF	TGTGCCAGCAGTCCAGCGTCAGGGGAGGTCGAGCAGTACTTC
many	TRBV11-3	TRBJ1-1	.	CASSLDSSDTEAFF	TGTGCCAGCAGCTTAGATTCATCGGACACTGAAGCTTTCTTT
many	TRBV12-3/TRBV12-4	TRBJ2-7	.	CASSFGSGTASEQYF	TGTGCCAGCAGTTTCGGGTCAGGGACCGCCAGCGAGCAGTACTTC
many	TRBV6-2/TRBV6-3	TRBJ1-1	TRBD1	CASRPRQGPGEAFF	TGTGCCAGCAGACCGAGACAGGGGCCTGGTGAAGCTTTCTTT
many	TRBV12-3/TRBV12-4	TRBJ2-1	.	CASSPSEYNEQFF	TGTGCCAGCAGTCCCTCGGAGTACAATGAGCAGTTCTTC
.	TRBV6-1	TRBJ2-1	.	CAISAGALYYNEQFF	TGTGCCATCTCGGCGGGGGCCCTATACTACAATGAGCAGTTCTTC
many	TRBV7-2	TRBJ1-3	.	CASSLAGGNTIYF	TGTGCCAGCAGCCTAGCAGGGGGAAACACCATATATTTT
many	TRBV11-2	TRBJ1-1	.	CASSFRYYAEAFF	TGTGCCAGCAGCTTCCGATATTACGCTGAAGCTTTCTTT
many	TRBV5-1	TRBJ1-1	.	CASSFGPSTSEAFF	TGCGCCAGCAGCTTCGGCCCCTCGACCTCTGAAGCTTTCTTT
many	TRBV18	TRBJ2-7	TRBD1	CASSPNWGQLSNEQYF	TGTGCCAGCTCACCTAACTGGGGACAGTTGAGCAACGAGCAGTACTTC
many	TRBV18	TRBJ2-3	.	CASSPSGEGTDTQYF	TGTGCCAGCTCACCATCGGGGGAGGGCACAGATACGCAGTATTTT
many	TRBV6-1	TRBJ2-5	.	CASRQGTQETQYF	TGTGCCAGCAGACAAGGGACACAAGAGACCCAGTACTTC
few	TRBV3-1	TRBJ2-7	TRBD1	CASSQGAGQGALEQYF	TGTGCCAGCAGCCAAGGTGCCGGACAGGGGGCGTTGGAGCAGTACTTC
.	TRBV11-2	TRBJ2-6	.	CASSLYSGANVLTF	TGTGCCAGCAGCTTGTACTCTGGGGCCAACGTCCTGACTTTC
many	TRBV6-5	TRBJ2-1	TRBD2	CASRRTSGRGQFF	TGTGCCAGCAGGCGGACTAGCGGGAGGGGGCAGTTCTTC
many	TRBV11-2	TRBJ2-7	.	CASSSTAYEQYF	TGTGCCAGCAGCTCGACCGCGTACGAGCAGTACTTC
.	TRBV29-1	TRBJ2-7	.	CSAQTGSSYEQYF	TGCAGCGCCCAAACAGGGAGCTCCTACGAGCAGTACTTC
few	TRBV6-2/TRBV6-3	TRBJ1-2	.	CASKLRTTLNYGYTF	TGTGCCAGCAAACTACGGACAACGCTTAACTATGGCTACACCTTC
many	TRBV7-2	TRBJ1-1	TRBD1	CASSLDRGRTEAFF	TGTGCCAGCAGCTTGGACAGGGGGCGAACTGAAGCTTTCTTT
many	TRBV20-1	TRBJ2-7	TRBD1	CSARTETGAAEQYF	TGCAGTGCTAGAACCGAGACAGGGGCCGCCGAGCAGTACTTC
many	TRBV12-3/TRBV12-4	TRBJ1-2	.	CASSFGDYGYTF	TGTGCCAGCAGTTTCGGGGACTATGGCTACACCTTC
few	TRBV6-4	TRBJ2-3	.	CASSDSVTDTQYF	TGTGCCAGCAGTGACTCCGTCACAGATACGCAGTATTTT
many	TRBV19	TRBJ2-7	.	CASSIRPGQYEQYF	TGTGCCAGTAGTATAAGGCCTGGGCAGTACGAGCAGTACTTC
medium-sized	TRBV4-1	TRBJ2-1	TRBD2	CASSRGTSGRVAGDNEQFF	TGCGCCAGCAGCCGTGGGACTAGCGGGAGGGTGGCCGGCGACAATGAGCAGTTCTTC